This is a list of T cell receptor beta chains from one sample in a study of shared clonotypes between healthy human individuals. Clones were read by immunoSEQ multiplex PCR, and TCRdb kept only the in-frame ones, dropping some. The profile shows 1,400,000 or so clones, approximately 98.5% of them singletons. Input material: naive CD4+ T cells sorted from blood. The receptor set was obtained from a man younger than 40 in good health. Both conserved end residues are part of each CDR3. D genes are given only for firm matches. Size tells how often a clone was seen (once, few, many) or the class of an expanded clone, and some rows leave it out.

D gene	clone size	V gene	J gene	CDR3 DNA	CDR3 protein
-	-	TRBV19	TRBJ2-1	TGTGCCAGTAGGCCCCCCGGGACTTCCTACAATGAGCAGTTCTTC	CASRPPGTSYNEQFF
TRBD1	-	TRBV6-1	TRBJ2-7	TGTGCCAGCAGTGAACAGACAGGGACCGAGCAGTACTTC	CASSEQTGTEQYF
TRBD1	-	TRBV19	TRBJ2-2	TGTGCCAGTCGGGACAGACCCGCGAACACCGGGGAGCTGTTTTTT	CASRDRPANTGELFF
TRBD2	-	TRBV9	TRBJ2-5	TGTGCCAGCAGCACCGGGACTAGCGGGCTTCAAGAGACCCAGTACTTC	CASSTGTSGLQETQYF
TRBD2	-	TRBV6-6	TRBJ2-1	TGTGCCAGCAGTTTACTAGCGGGAGGCTACAATGAGCAGTTCTTC	CASSLLAGGYNEQFF
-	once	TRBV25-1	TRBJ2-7	TGTGCCAGCAGTGCCTTAGGGGGGGAACCCTACGAGCAGTACTTC	CASSALGGEPYEQYF
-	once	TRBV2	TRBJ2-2	TGTGCCAGCCGCGTAAGGGGGAACACCGGGGAGCTGTTTTTT	CASRVRGNTGELFF
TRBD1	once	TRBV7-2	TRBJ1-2	TGTGCCAGCAGCCGACAGGGGGCACTAGGTGGCTACACCTTC	CASSRQGALGGYTF
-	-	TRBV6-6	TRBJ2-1	TGTGCCAGCAGCCAGGGAGCTCAGCAGTTCTTC	CASSQGAQQFF
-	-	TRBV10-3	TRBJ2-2	TGTGCCATCAGGCTAGCGAAGAACACCGGGGAGCTGTTTTTT	CAIRLAKNTGELFF
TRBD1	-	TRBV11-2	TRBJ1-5	TGTGCCAGCAGCGCGTCAACAGGGGGCAATCAGCCCCAGCATTTT	CASSASTGGNQPQHF
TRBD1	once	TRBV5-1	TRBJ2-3	TGCGCCAGCAGCCATGACACGACAGGGGGCGCAGCAGATACGCAGTATTTT	CASSHDTTGGAADTQYF
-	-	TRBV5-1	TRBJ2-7	TGCGCCAGCAGCTTAGGAGACAGAACCTACGAGCAGTACTTC	CASSLGDRTYEQYF
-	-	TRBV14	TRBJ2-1	TGTGCCAGCAGCCAAGATCCTGGAAGCAATGAGCAGTTCTTC	CASSQDPGSNEQFF
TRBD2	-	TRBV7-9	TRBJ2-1	TGTGCCAGCCCCCGGGAGGGGTCTCCACTTTACAATGAGCAGTTCTTC	CASPREGSPLYNEQFF
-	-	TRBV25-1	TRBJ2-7	TGTGCCAGCAGTGACCTAACAGGGGGGGCAAGCGAGCAGTACTTC	CASSDLTGGASEQYF
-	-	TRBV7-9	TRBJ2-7	TGTGCCAGCAGCTTAGCGAAGGAGGGTGCTAAGGGGAGCGAGCAGTACTTC	CASSLAKEGAKGSEQYF
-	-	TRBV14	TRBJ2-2	TGTGCCAGCAGCCAGCACTGGAACACCGGGGAGCTGTTTTTT	CASSQHWNTGELFF
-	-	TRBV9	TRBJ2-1	TGTGCCAGCAGCGTACAGGGGAGCTCCTACAATGAGCAGTTCTTC	CASSVQGSSYNEQFF
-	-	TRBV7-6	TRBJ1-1	TGTGCCAGCAGCGGACGCAGGGGACCGAACACTGAAGCTTTCTTT	CASSGRRGPNTEAFF
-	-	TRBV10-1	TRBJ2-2	TGCCTGGGGACGGGGTGTAGACCCGGGGAGCTGTTTTTT	CLGTGCRPGELFF
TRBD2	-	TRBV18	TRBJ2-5	TGTGCCAGCTCACCGCGGACTAGCGGGAACTCTGAGACCCAGTACTTC	CASSPRTSGNSETQYF
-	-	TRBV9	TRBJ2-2	TGTGCCAGCAGCGTAGTCGGCGGGATTAGGGCCGGGGAGCTGTTTTTT	CASSVVGGIRAGELFF
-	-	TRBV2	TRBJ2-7	TGTGCCAGCAGACTAGCCACCTACGAGCAGTACTTC	CASRLATYEQYF